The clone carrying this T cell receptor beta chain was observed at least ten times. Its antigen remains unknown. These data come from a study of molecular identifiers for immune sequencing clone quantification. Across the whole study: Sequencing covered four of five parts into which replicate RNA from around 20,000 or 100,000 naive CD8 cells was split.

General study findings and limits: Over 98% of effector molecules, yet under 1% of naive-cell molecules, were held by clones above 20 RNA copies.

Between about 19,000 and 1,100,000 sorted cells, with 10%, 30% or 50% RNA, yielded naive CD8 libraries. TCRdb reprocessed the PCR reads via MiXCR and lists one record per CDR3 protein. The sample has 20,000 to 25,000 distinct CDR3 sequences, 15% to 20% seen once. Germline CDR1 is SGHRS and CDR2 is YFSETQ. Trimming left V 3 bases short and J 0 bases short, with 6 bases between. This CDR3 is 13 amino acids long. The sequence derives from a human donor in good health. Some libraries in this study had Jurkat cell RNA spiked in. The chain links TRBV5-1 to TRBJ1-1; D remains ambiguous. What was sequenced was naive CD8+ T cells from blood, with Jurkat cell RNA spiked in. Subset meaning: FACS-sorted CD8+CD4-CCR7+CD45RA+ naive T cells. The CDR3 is CASSYSVNTEAFF. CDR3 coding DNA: TGCGCCAGCAGCTATTCAGTGAACACTGAAGCTTTCTTT.